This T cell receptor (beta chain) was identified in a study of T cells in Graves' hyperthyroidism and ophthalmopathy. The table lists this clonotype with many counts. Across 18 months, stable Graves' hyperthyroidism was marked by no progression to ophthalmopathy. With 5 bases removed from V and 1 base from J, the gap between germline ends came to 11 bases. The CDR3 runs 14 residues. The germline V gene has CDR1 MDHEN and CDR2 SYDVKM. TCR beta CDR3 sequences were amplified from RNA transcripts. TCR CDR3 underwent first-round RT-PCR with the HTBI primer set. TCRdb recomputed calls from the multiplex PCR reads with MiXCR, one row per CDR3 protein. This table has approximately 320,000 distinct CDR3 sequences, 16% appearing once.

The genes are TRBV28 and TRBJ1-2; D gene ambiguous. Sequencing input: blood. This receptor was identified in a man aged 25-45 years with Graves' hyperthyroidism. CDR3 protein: CASSDLRINYGYTF. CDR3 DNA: TGTGCCAGCAGTGACCTAAGAATTAACTATGGCTACACCTTC.